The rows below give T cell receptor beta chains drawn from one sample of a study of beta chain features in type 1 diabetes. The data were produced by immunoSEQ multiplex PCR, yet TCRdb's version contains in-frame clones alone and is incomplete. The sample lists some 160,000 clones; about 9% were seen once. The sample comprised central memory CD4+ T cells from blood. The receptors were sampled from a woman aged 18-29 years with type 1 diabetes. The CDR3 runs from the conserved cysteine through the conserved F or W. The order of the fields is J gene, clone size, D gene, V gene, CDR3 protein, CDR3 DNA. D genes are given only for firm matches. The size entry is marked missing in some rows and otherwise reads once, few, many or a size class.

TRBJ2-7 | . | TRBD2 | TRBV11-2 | CASSLNPLAGPSYEQYF | TGTGCCAGCAGCTTAAATCCGCTAGCGGGTCCCTCCTACGAGCAGTACTTC
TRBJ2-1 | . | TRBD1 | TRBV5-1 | CASSLEGTDNEQFF | TGCGCCAGCAGCTTGGAGGGGACAGACAATGAGCAGTTCTTC
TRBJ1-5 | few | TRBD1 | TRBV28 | CASSEQGRQPQHF | TGTGCCAGCAGTGAACAGGGGCGGCAGCCCCAGCATTTT
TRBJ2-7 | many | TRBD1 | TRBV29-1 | CSARTGEAEQYF | TGCAGCGCTAGGACAGGGGAGGCCGAGCAGTACTTC
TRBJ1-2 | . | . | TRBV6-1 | CASSGEAVAYTF | TGTGCCAGCAGTGGAGAAGCGGTGGCCTACACCTTC
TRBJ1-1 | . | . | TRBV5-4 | CASTPVGQNTEAFF | TGTGCCAGCACCCCAGTGGGACAGAACACTGAAGCTTTCTTT
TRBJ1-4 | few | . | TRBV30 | CAWSNGGLEKLFF | TGTGCCTGGAGTAATGGAGGGTTAGAAAAACTGTTTTTT
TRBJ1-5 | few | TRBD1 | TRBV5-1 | CASSLGTGGRGQPQHF | TGCGCCAGCAGCTTGGGGACAGGGGGTCGGGGGCAGCCCCAGCATTTT
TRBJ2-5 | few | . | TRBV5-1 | CASSLGQSHQETQYF | TGCGCCAGCAGCTTGGGTCAGTCCCACCAAGAGACCCAGTACTTC
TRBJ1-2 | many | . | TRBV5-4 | CASSSDGYGYTF | TGTGCCAGCAGCAGCGACGGGTACGGCTACACCTTC
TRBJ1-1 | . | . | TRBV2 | CASSTRGTEAFF | TGTGCCAGCAGCACACGGGGCACTGAAGCTTTCTTT
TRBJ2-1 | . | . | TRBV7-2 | CASSRRDLREFF | TGTGCCAGCAGCCGGAGGGACTTGCGTGAGTTCTTC
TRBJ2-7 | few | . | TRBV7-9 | CASSEPGMREQYF | TGTGCCAGCAGCGAACCGGGGATGCGGGAGCAGTACTTC
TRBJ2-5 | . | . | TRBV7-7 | CASSSDSQETQYF | TGTGCCAGCAGCTCGGACAGCCAAGAGACCCAGTACTTC
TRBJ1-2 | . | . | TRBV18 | CASLKSGTQRPYGYTF | TGTGCCAGCTTGAAATCCGGGACACAAAGGCCCTATGGCTACACCTTC
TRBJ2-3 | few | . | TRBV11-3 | CASSLGGSTDTQYF | TGTGCCAGCAGCTTGGGCGGGAGCACAGATACGCAGTATTTT
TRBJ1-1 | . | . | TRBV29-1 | CSVVEGQGNTEAFF | TGCAGCGTTGTCGAAGGGCAGGGGAACACTGAAGCTTTCTTT
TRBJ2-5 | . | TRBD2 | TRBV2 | CASSGQSGGPKETQYF | TGTGCCAGCAGTGGACAAAGCGGGGGTCCTAAAGAGACCCAGTACTTC
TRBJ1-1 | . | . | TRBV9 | CASSPRGGSTEAFF | TGTGCCAGCAGCCCGAGGGGGGGGTCCACTGAAGCTTTCTTT
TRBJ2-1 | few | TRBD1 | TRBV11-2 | CASSSSGTVPSEQFF | TGTGCCAGCAGCTCTAGTGGGACAGTTCCTTCTGAGCAGTTCTTC
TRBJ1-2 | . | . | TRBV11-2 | CASSLDLGAGYTF | TGTGCCAGCAGCTTAGACCTGGGAGCGGGCTACACCTTC
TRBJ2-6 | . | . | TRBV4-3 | CASSHEGAGANVLTF | TGCGCCAGCAGCCACGAGGGAGCTGGGGCCAACGTCCTGACTTTC
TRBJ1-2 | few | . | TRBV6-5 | CASSYAPGPRVSYTF | TGTGCCAGCAGTTACGCTCCAGGACCCAGGGTCAGCTACACCTTC
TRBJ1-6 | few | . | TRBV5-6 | CASRGGRNSPLHF | TGTGCCAGCAGGGGCGGGAGGAATTCACCCCTCCACTTT
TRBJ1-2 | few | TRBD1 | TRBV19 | CASSLDRGMYGYGYTF | TGTGCCAGTAGTTTGGACAGGGGTATGTACGGCTATGGCTACACCTTC
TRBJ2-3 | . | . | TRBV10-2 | CASSQTQDTQYF | TGCGCCAGCAGCCAGACACAAGATACGCAGTATTTT
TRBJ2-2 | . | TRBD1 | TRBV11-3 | CASSFETGGSGELFF | TGTGCCAGCAGCTTCGAGACAGGGGGTTCCGGGGAGCTGTTTTTT
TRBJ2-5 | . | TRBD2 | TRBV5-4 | CASSRGGEGETQYF | TGTGCCAGCAGCCGGGGAGGGGAGGGGGAGACCCAGTACTTC
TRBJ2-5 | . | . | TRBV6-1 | CASRLEETQYF | TGTGCCAGCAGACTAGAAGAGACCCAGTACTTC
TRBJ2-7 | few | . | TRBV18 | CASSPIPGYVQYF | TGTGCCAGCTCACCAATCCCAGGCTACGTCCAGTACTTC
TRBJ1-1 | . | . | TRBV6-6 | CASTRDGEGEAFF | TGTGCCAGCACCCGAGACGGGGAGGGTGAAGCTTTCTTT
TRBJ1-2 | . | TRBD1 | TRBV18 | CASSPGKQGDGYTF | TGTGCCAGCTCACCAGGAAAACAGGGGGACGGCTACACCTTC
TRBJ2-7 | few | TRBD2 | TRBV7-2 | CASSLVGGYEQYF | TGTGCCAGCAGCTTAGTGGGAGGGTACGAGCAGTACTTC
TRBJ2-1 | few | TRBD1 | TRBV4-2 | CASSQDQGAGSSYNEQFF | TGTGCCAGCAGCCAAGATCAGGGGGCGGGAAGCTCCTACAATGAGCAGTTCTTC
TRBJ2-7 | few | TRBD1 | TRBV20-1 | CSAKRAGQVF | TGCAGTGCCAAACGTGCGGGACAGGTCTTC
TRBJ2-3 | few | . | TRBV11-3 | CASEDSRAGDTQYF | TGTGCCAGCGAAGACAGCCGAGCGGGAGATACGCAGTATTTT
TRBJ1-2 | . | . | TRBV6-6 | CASSYRGEVEGYTF | TGTGCCAGCAGTTACAGAGGGGAGGTGGAGGGCTACACCTTC
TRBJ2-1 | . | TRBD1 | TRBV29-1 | CSVEEKPGTEYNEQFF | TGCAGCGTTGAAGAAAAACCCGGGACAGAGTACAATGAGCAGTTCTTC
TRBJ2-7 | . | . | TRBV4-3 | CASSQAGTGTYYEQYF | TGCGCCAGCAGCCAAGCCGGAACAGGCACCTACTACGAGCAGTACTTC
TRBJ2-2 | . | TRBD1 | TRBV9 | CASSPGTGGASGELFF | TGTGCCAGCAGCCCAGGGACAGGGGGCGCGTCCGGGGAGCTGTTTTTT
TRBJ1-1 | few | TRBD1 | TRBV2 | CASSKGQGDTEAFF | TGTGCCAGCAGCAAGGGACAGGGGGACACTGAAGCTTTCTTT
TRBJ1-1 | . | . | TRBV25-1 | CASSESGGRLNTEAFF | TGTGCCAGCAGTGAATCGGGGGGACGGTTGAACACTGAAGCTTTCTTT
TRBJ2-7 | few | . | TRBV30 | CAWSVPVREQYF | TGTGCCTGGAGTGTCCCAGTCAGGGAGCAGTACTTC
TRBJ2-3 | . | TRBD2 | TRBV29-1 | CSVGSGRSADTQYF | TGCAGCGTTGGGAGCGGGAGGTCGGCAGATACGCAGTATTTT
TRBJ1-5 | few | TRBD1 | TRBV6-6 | CASNALGRGLQPQHF | TGTGCCAGCAACGCCCTGGGCAGGGGGCTACAGCCCCAGCATTTT
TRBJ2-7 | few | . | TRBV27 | CASREGASYEQYF | TGTGCCAGCAGGGAGGGGGCATCCTACGAGCAGTACTTC
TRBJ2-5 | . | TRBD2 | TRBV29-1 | CSVLAGEETQYF | TGCAGCGTGCTAGCGGGGGAAGAGACCCAGTACTTC
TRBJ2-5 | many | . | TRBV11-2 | CASSWDTRETQYF | TGTGCCAGCAGCTGGGACACCCGAGAGACCCAGTACTTC
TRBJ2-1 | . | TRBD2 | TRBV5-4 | CASSLASSSGTSYNEQFF | TGTGCCAGCAGCTTGGCCTCGTCTAGCGGAACCTCCTACAATGAGCAGTTCTTC
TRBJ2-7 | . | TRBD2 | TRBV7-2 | CASSLNPLAGPSYEQCF | TGTGCCAGCAGCTTAAATCCGCTAGCGGGTCCCTCCTACGAGCAGTGCTTC
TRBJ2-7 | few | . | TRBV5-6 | CASSLLGRVTYEQYF | TGTGCCAGCAGCTTGCTAGGGAGAGTAACCTACGAGCAGTACTTC
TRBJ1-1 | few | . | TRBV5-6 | CASSSEYKQGEAFF | TGTGCCAGCAGCTCCGAATACAAACAGGGTGAAGCTTTCTTT
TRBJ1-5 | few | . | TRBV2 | CASSAMSQPQHF | TGTGCCAGCAGTGCAATGTCTCAGCCCCAGCATTTT
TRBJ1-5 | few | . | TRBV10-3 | CAISVDNQPQHF | TGTGCCATCAGTGTAGACAATCAGCCCCAGCATTTT
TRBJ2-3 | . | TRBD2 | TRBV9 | CASSHLAGEGTDTQYF | TGTGCCAGCAGCCACCTAGCGGGAGAAGGTACAGATACGCAGTATTTT
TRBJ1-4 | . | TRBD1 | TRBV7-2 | CASSPGQINEKLFF | TGTGCCAGCAGCCCGGGACAGATTAATGAAAAACTGTTTTTT
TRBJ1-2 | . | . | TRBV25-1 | CASSDTRGEDYGYTF | TGTGCCAGCAGTGATACGCGGGGTGAGGACTATGGCTACACCTTC
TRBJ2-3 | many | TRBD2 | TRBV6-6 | CASRLAVGTDTQYF | TGTGCCAGCCGACTAGCGGTGGGTACAGATACGCAGTATTTT
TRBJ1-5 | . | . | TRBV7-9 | CASSPQGLQPQHF | TGTGCCAGCAGCCCCCAGGGTCTTCAGCCCCAGCATTTT
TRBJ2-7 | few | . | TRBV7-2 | CASSLGSQGRWQYF | TGTGCCAGCAGCTTAGGGTCCCAGGGCCGGTGGCAGTACTTC